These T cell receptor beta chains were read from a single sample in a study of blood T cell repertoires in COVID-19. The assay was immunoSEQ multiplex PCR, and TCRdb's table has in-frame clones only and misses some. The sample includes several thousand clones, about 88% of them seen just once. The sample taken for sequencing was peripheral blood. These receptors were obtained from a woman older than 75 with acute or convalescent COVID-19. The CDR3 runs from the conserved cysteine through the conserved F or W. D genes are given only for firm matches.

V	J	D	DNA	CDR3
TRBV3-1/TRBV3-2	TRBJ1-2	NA	TGTGCCAGCAGCCAATCGGGAACTTATGGCTACACCTTC	CASSQSGTYGYTF
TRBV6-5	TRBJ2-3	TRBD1	TGTGCCAGCACTCGGGACAGGGCCACAGATACGCAGTATTTT	CASTRDRATDTQYF
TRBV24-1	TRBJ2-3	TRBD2	TGTGCCACCAGTGATGGTAGCGGGGGGTTGACAGATACGCAGTATTTT	CATSDGSGGLTDTQYF
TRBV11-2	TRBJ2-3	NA	TGTGCCAGCAGCTTAGCATCCGGGGTAGATACGCAGTATTTT	CASSLASGVDTQYF